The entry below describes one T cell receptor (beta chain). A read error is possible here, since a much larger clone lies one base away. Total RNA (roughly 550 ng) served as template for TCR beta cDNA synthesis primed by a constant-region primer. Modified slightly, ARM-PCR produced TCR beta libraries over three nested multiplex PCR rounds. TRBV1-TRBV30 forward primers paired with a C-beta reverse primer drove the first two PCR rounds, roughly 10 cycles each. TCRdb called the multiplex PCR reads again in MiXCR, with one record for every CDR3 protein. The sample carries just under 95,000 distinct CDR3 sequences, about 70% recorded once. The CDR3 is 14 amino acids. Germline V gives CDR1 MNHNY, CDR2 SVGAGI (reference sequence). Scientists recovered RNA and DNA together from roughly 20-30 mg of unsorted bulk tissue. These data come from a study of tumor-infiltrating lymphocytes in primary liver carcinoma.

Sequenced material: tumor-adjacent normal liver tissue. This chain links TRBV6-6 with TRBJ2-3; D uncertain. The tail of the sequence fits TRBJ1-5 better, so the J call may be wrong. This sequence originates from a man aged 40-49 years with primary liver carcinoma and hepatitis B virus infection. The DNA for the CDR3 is TGTGCCAGCGGTTTAGGCGTTTATGCGGATACGCAGCATTTT. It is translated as CASGLGVYADTQHF.